The 32 T cell receptor delta chains below all came from one sample that was sequenced in a study of γδ T cells in repeated Plasmodium falciparum infection. Vgamma9/Vdelta2+ and Vdelta2-negative gammadelta T cells were flow-sorted from PBMC for bulk sequencing. TCRdb fed the multiplex PCR reads to CATT. Of roughly 86,000 delta-chain clones listed, roughly 1.4% are singletons. Sequencing was done on a sample of gamma-delta T cells from blood. The receptors shown here come from a pool of human donors (malaria-infected and uninfected, not separated).

This clone was observed a few times. A read error likely explains why the TCRdb protein, taken from a much larger clone, differs from this DNA's translation at residue 4; the protein shown is translated from the DNA. The V and J genes are TRDV1 and TRDJ1, with 8 bases identical to TRDD3. Germline V gives CDR1 TSWWSYY, CDR2 QGS. The CDR3 covers 19 residues. Here the CDR3 DNA reads TGTGCTCTTGAGGAAAGGCCCCACTCGACTGGGGGGAAAACCGATAAACTCATCTTT. Amino acids: CALEERPHSTGGKTDKLIF.

At least ten counts were recorded for this clone. There is a difference at residue 9 between the TCRdb protein and the DNA translation, so the protein given here was translated from the DNA. The chain carries TRDV1 and TRDJ1; D perhaps matches TRDD3 (6 bases). Trimming removed 2 bases from V and 1 base from J, with 23 bases in between. Germline V gene data show CDR1 as TSWWSYY and CDR2 as QGS. This CDR3 has 19 residues. The CDR3 nucleotides read TGTGCTCTTGGGGAAAAGGCTCCACCGGGGGAGGGTGTCACCGATAAACTCATCTTT. Amino acids: CALGEKAPPGEGVTDKLIF.

The table lists this clone with many counts. The chain joins TRDV1 to TRDJ1; maybe TRDD3 (6 bases). V gave up 2 bases and J gave up 11 bases, with 18 bases separating them. The CDR3 is 14 amino acids. Germline-derived CDR1 and CDR2 are TSWWSYY and QGS. The CDR3 region has the DNA TGTGCTCTTGGGGAATGGGGTCGATGGGGGCGGCTCATCTTT. This gives the protein CALGEWGRWGRLIF.

This clone was counted between two and nine times. This sequence is one base from a far larger clone and is likely a read error. The sample holds other DNA sequences that translate to the same CDR3. The rearrangement uses TRDV1 and TRDJ1; 10 bases line up with TRDD3. TCRdb supplies no J gene; here it was assigned by aligning the nucleotide sequence to germline. This CDR3 is 15 amino acids long. Germline CDR1 TSWWSYY, CDR2 QGS. In DNA, the CDR3 is TGTGCCCTTGGGGAAACGGGGGGATACGACGATAAACTCATCTTT. Its protein is CALGETGGYDDKLIF.

Remarks on this clone: TCRdb's entry gives the protein of a much larger clone, which mismatches this DNA's translation at residue 11, likely from a read error; the protein reported here is translated from the DNA. This chain connects TRDV1 to TRDJ1; 8 bases align to TRDD3. The J gene, absent from TCRdb, was called here by matching the DNA to germline. CDR1 TSWWSYY and CDR2 QGS come from the germline V gene. The CDR3 is 25 amino acids. Trimming took 0 bases from V and 1 from J; bases not matched to a gene: 31. In DNA, the CDR3 is TGTGCTCTTGGGGAACTGTTACTAGTACGGGCCGTTCCTAGGGGGATAATATCCGCCACCGATAAACTCATCTTT. This sequence encodes CALGELLLVRAVPRGIISATDKLIF.

This clone was found many times. TCRdb pairs this DNA with a much larger clone's protein that differs at residue 8, likely a read error; the protein shown was translated from the DNA. The chain uses TRDV1 and TRDJ1, with TRDD3 identical over 10 bases. Germline V gene lookup returns CDR1 TSWWSYY and CDR2 QGS. The CDR3 has 18 residues. Trimming at V came to 0 bases and at J to 2 bases, leaving 9 bases not matched to a gene. The CDR3 spells CALGELSAMGDTTDKLIF. The DNA for the CDR3 is TGTGCTCTTGGGGAACTTTCAGCCATGGGGGATACAACCGATAAACTCATCTTT.

Regarding this clone: TCRdb pairs this DNA with a much larger clone's protein that differs at residue 18, likely a read error; the protein shown was translated from the DNA. The J gene is TRDJ1, the V gene TRDV2; 13 positions match TRDD3. Since TCRdb gives no J gene, matching the DNA to germline was used here to assign it. Germline CDR1 and CDR2: GEAIGNYY and EKD. CDR3 length equals 21 residues. CDR3 in DNA: TGTGCCTGTGACACGGCGTACTGGGGGATACGCGATACCCCATACACCGATGAACTCATCTTT. Amino acid sequence: CACDTAYWGIRDTPYTDELIF.

This clone was observed a handful of times. This sequence is one base from a far larger clone and is likely a read error. The same CDR3 also results from other DNA sequences found in this sample. The V call is TRDV1, the J call TRDJ1; 10 bases map to TRDD3. The CDR3 spans 22 residues. Germline lookup yields CDR1 TSWWSYY and CDR2 QGS. CDR3 residues: CALGECSTSQGDTLKLADKLIF. The CDR3 coding sequence is TGTGCTCTTGGGGAATGCTCCACCTCACAGGGGGATACGTTGAAATTGGCCGACAAACTCATCTTT.

This clone was counted ten times or more. This likely traces to a read error, being one base from a far larger clone. At the DNA level, this CDR3 is encoded by other sequences in the same sample as well. The CDR3 nucleotides read TGTGCCTTTATGGATTCGAGGAGCGCCGAGCGCAGGGCCGACAAACTCATCTTT. Its protein is CAFMDSRSAERRADKLIF. The rearrangement joins TRDV3 to TRDJ1; D is undetermined. CDR1 is TVYSNPD, CDR2 GDNSRS, per germline (reference sequence). The length of the CDR3 is 18 residues.

Notes on this clone: The translation of this DNA and the TCRdb protein of a much larger clone differ at residue 8, probably owing to a read error; the protein shown here is translated from the DNA. This chain connects TRDV1 to TRDJ1, with D unclear. Germline V gene data show CDR1 as TSWWSYY and CDR2 as QGS. CDR3 size: 11 residues. V dropped 5 bases and J dropped 10 bases, with 11 bases sitting between them. This chain's CDR3 is CALGSRGRLIF. The CDR3 coding sequence is TGTGCTCTTGGGTCTAGGGGTAGACTCATCTTT.

A word on this clone: A far larger clone is one base from this, pointing to a likely read error. The same CDR3 also results from other DNA sequences found in this sample. The chain carries TRDV2 and TRDJ1; 12 bases fit TRDD3. No J segment appears in TCRdb, so it was assigned here by matching the sequence to germline. Losses at the gene ends were 2 bases for V and 2 bases for J; bases not matched to a gene: 17. CDR1 is GEAIGNYY and CDR2 is EKD in the germline V gene. CDR3 length: 20 residues. In DNA, the CDR3 is TGTGCCTGTGACAAACTAGGCGGCGGACTGGGGGATACTCCTACCGATAAACTCATCTTT. This encodes CACDKLGGGLGDTPTDKLIF.

About this clone: The protein in TCRdb stems from a much larger clone and differs at residue 5 from this DNA's translation, likely a read error; here the protein is translated from the DNA. The chain has TRDV2 and TRDJ1, with 13 bases that match TRDD3. The J gene, absent from TCRdb, was called here by matching the DNA to germline. The CDR3 length is 16 residues. The J segment lost 1 base and the V segment lost 5 bases, leaving 6 bases of the junction unmatched. The germline gives CDR1 GEAIGNYY, CDR2 EKD. As DNA, the CDR3 is TGTGCCTGTGCCGCACTGGGGGATACGAGCACCGATAAACTCATCTTT. Protein product: CACAALGDTSTDKLIF.

For this clone: The TCRdb protein comes from a much larger clone and disagrees with this DNA's translation at residue 21, likely due to a read error; the protein given here is derived from the DNA. This chain links TRDV1 with TRDJ2; 11 bases are a match to TRDD3. Here the J gene was assigned by germline matching of the DNA, as TCRdb has none. There are 22 residues in the CDR3. CDR1 and CDR2 (germline): TSWWSYY, QGS. V was pared by 2 bases and J by 12 bases, with 29 bases of the junction left unmatched. In DNA, the CDR3 is TGTGCTCTTGGGGAAGGACATGCCTTCCTACGTAACTGGGGGATAAGCACCGATAAACTCTTCTTT. Its translation is CALGEGHAFLRNWGISTDKLFF.

This clone appeared a few times. TCRdb attributes to this sequence the protein of a much larger clone, which differs from the DNA translation at residue 3; a read error is likely, and the protein displayed is translated from the DNA. V usage is TRDV2 and J usage is TRDJ1, with a tentative D call TRDD3 (5 bases). The CDR3 spans 15 residues. Germline V gene data show CDR1 as GEAIGNYY and CDR2 as EKD. The CDR3 nucleotides are TGTGCCTATGACCAGTGGGGCCTTTACACCGATAAACTCATCTTT. It translates to CAYDQWGLYTDKLIF.

This clone has a count of ten or more. This DNA translates differently at residue 11 from the TCRdb protein, which is that of a much larger clone; a read error is likely, and the protein shown is the DNA's own translation. No J gene was assigned, while the V gene was called as TRDV2; the tabulated D call, TRDD3, remains unverified against the DNA. Germline CDR1 is GEAIGNYY and CDR2 is EKD. The CDR3 totals 13 residues. The CDR3 region has the DNA TGTGCCTGTGACACCTGGGGGACAGCACAACCCTTCTTT. Amino acids: CACDTWGTAQPFF.

This clone is medium-sized (0.01 to 0.1%) in the sample. Other nucleotide sequences in the sample specify the same CDR3. CDR3 in amino acids: CALDWQDGGSITAQLFF. In DNA form, the CDR3 reads TGTGCTCTTGATTGGCAGGATGGGGGATCAATAACAGCACAACTCTTCTTT. The rearrangement uses TRDV1 and TRDJ2, with 8 bases identical to TRDD3. CDR1 is TSWWSYY and CDR2 is QGS in the germline V gene. Trimming took 7 bases from V and 5 from J; bases not matched to a gene: 15. The CDR3 sequence is 17 residues long.

A few counts support this clone. Just one base apart from a much larger clone, this may be a read error. The CDR3 region has the DNA TGTGCCTGTGACGCCTTGGGGGAAGGGGTTAAGAAACTCATCTTT. Residues: CACDALGEGVKKLIF. The rearrangement joins TRDV2 to TRDJ1, with 7 nucleotides matching TRDD3. TCRdb is silent on the J gene; assignment here came from matching the DNA to germline. This CDR3 region has 15 residues. Trimming cost V 3 bases and J 8 bases; bases outside gene matches: 14. Per the germline V gene, CDR1 is GEAIGNYY and CDR2 is EKD.

The sample holds a few counts of this clone. Translating this DNA gives a protein that differs at residue 17 from the TCRdb one, which belongs to a much larger clone; a read error is likely, and the protein shown is this translation. The chain recombines TRDV1 with TRDJ1, with D maybe TRDD3 (6 bases). The J gene was not available in TCRdb and was assigned here by matching the DNA to germline segments. CDR1 is TSWWSYY, CDR2 QGS, per germline. Trimming pared 2 bases from V and 7 bases from J, leaving 35 bases between. The CDR3 extends over 21 amino acids. For the CDR3, the DNA is TGTGCTCTTGGGGAATCTTTGACCTACATGGGGGCCCGTTTTCTAGTCGGTAAACTCATCTTT. It yields the protein CALGESLTYMGARFLVGKLIF.

This clone was seen more than once but under ten times. The gene calls are TRDV1 and TRDJ1, with 9 bases matching TRDD2. The J gene is absent in TCRdb and was assigned here via DNA matching to germline. This CDR3 comprises 23 residues. The germline V gene encodes CDR1 TSWWSYY and CDR2 QGS. The V and J ends lost 2 bases and 0 bases, in that order; junction bases with no gene match: 25. The CDR3 coding sequence is TGTGCTCTTGGGGAAACGAAACCTTCCTACTACCCGGCTGGGGTCTTCTACACCGATAAACTCATCTTT. The encoded protein is CALGETKPSYYPAGVFYTDKLIF.

This clone showed up just a few times. The likely explanation is a read error, given a far larger clone one base away. Other nucleotide sequences from this sample produce the same CDR3. The gene calls are TRDV2 and TRDJ2; perhaps TRDD3 as D (6 bases). Germline loops: CDR1 GEAIGNYY, CDR2 EKD. CDR3 length equals 14 residues. The chain's CDR3 is CACDDGGPTAQLFF. DNA of the CDR3: TGCGCCTGTGACGATGGGGGGCCGACAGCACAACTCTTCTTT.

This clone showed up just a few times. A read error is the likely source, as a far larger clone sits one nucleotide away. Other DNA sequences in this sample translate to the same CDR3. V gene TRDV1 combines with J gene TRDJ1; 7 bases are shared with TRDD2. The J gene is not listed in TCRdb, so it was assigned here from a DNA match to germline. The V segment lost 4 bases and the J segment 0 bases; nucleotides outside the gene matches: 26. The CDR3 is made up of 22 amino acids. The germline V gene has CDR1 TSWWSYY and CDR2 QGS. The CDR3 nucleotides are TGTGCTCTTGGGGTCCTTATTCCTACCCCTGATACTTACGCGGGGTACACCGATAAACTCATCTTT. Translation: CALGVLIPTPDTYAGYTDKLIF.

This clone has a count of ten or more. A read error is possible here, since a much larger clone lies one base away. The chain couples TRDV2 to TRDJ3, with D possibly TRDD3 on 5 matching bases. The J gene was not available in TCRdb and was assigned here by matching the DNA to germline segments. CDR1 is GEAIGNYY and CDR2 is EKD in the germline V gene. The CDR3 is 18 residues long. CDR3 nucleotides: TGTGCCTGTGACTCCGCTGCTTTTGGTGGCTGGGACGCCCGACAGATGTTTTTC. This codes for CACDSAAFGGWDARQMFF.

In regard to this clone: Possible read error: a much larger clone is one base away. The chain combines TRDV1 with TRDJ1; 8 nucleotides line up with TRDD2. The J gene was missing in TCRdb and was found by matching the end of the DNA to germline. J gave up 4 bases and V 4 bases, and 17 bases lay outside the gene matches. Germline-derived CDR1 and CDR2 are TSWWSYY and QGS. CDR3 length: 18 residues. CDR3 in amino acids: CALGGRLPTFGRCDKLIF. CDR3 DNA sequence: TGTGCTCTTGGGGGACGGCTTCCTACGTTTGGACGCTGCGATAAACTCATCTTT.

Worth noting for this clone: The protein recorded in TCRdb matches a much larger clone and deviates from this DNA's translation at residue 9, suggesting a read error; the protein here is obtained by translating the DNA. The chain joins TRDV2 to TRDJ3, with D possibly matching TRDD3 (5 bases). The J gene is absent in TCRdb and was assigned here via DNA matching to germline. The CDR3 totals 19 residues. CDR1 and CDR2 from the germline V gene are GEAIGNYY and EKD. V lost 0 bases and J lost 0, with 14 bases in between. CDR3 loop: CACDTAGGLSSWDTRQMFF. The CDR3, as DNA: TGTGCCTGTGACACCGCGGGGGGCCTAAGCTCCTGGGACACCCGACAGATGTTTTTC.

As regards this clone: A read error is likely here: a far larger clone is one base away. Other DNA variants within this sample encode the same CDR3. CDR3 sequence reads: CALGELVLIDPRGGATDKLIF. CDR3 DNA sequence: TGTGCTCTTGGGGAACTAGTTCTAATTGACCCTCGGGGGGGTGCTACCGATAAACTCATCTTT. This sequence joins TRDV1 and TRDJ1; D is possibly TRDD3 (5 bases). V shed 0 bases and J shed 2 bases, with 28 bases lying between them. CDR1 is TSWWSYY, CDR2 QGS, per germline. The CDR3 contains 21 residues.

This clone showed up many times. The amino acid sequence in TCRdb belongs to a much larger clone and departs from this DNA's translation at residue 13, likely a sequencing read error; the sequence shown is translated from the DNA. The chain couples TRDV1 to TRDJ1, with D perhaps matching TRDD2 (5 bases). TCRdb carries no J gene annotation; the J gene was assigned here by matching the DNA with germline. The germline V and J ends were trimmed by 1 base and 3 bases, with 21 bases remaining between them. Per the germline V gene, CDR1 is TSWWSYY and CDR2 is QGS. The CDR3 is 18 amino acids. The CDR3 coding sequence is TGTGCTCTTGGGGAACGAACACTTCCGCCGTACTTCGCCGATAAACTCATCTTT. Protein product: CALGERTLPPYFADKLIF.

This clone was detected only a few times. A far larger clone is off by one base, so a read error is likely. This sample also contains other DNA sequences that code for the same CDR3. The chain uses TRDV1 and TRDJ1, with 8 bases that match TRDD2. Here the J gene came from matching the DNA to germline, since TCRdb omits it. Germline assignment: CDR1 TSWWSYY and CDR2 QGS. The CDR3 has 20 amino acids. J was trimmed by 6 bases and V by 3 bases; bases with no gene match: 24. The CDR3 region is CALGENFLQGSWRGTYKLIF. The CDR3 DNA reads TGTGCTCTTGGGGAGAACTTCCTACAAGGATCCTGGAGGGGGACATATAAACTCATCTTT.

This clone was detected only a few times. TCRdb has a much larger clone's protein, which differs at residue 15 from the translation of this DNA, likely because of a read error; what is shown is the protein translated from the DNA. The chain is built from TRDV3 and TRDJ1; 8 bases agree with TRDD3. The J gene, not given by TCRdb, was assigned here from a germline match of the nucleotide sequence. This CDR3 has 22 amino acids. CDR1 is TVYSNPD, CDR2 GDNSRS, per germline (reference sequence). Trimming at V came to 2 bases and at J to 0 bases, leaving 29 bases not matched to a gene. CDR3 protein: CAFYPVPSLKRGYLGYTDKLIF. The CDR3 DNA is TGTGCCTTTTATCCGGTCCCCTCACTAAAAAGGGGATACCTCGGCTACACCGATAAACTCATCTTT.

This clone was counted at least ten times. The amino acid sequence in TCRdb belongs to a much larger clone and departs from this DNA's translation at residue 8, likely a sequencing read error; the sequence shown is translated from the DNA. The V and J genes are TRDV2 and TRDJ1; D might be TRDD1 (6 bases). Germline loops: CDR1 GEAIGNYY, CDR2 EKD. The CDR3 has 14 residues. Trimming shortened V by 3 bases and J by 1 base, and 11 bases separated the two germline ends. Here the CDR3 DNA reads TGTGCCTGTGACGGAATAGTTAGCACCGATAAACTCATCTTT. The encoded protein is CACDGIVSTDKLIF.

The CDR3 region has the DNA TGTGCTCTTGGGGAACTCCGTTCTTTCCATCCCGTCTGGGCCAATAAACTCATCTTT. Residues: CALGELRSFHPVWANKLIF. This chain uses TRDV1 with TRDJ1, with D perhaps matching TRDD3 (5 bases). TCRdb records no J gene; here it was assigned by comparing the DNA to germline. V was cut by 0 bases and J by 6 bases, with 26 bases left in between. CDR3 length: 19 amino acids. Germline loops: CDR1 TSWWSYY, CDR2 QGS.

This clone occurred a few times. A far larger clone is just one base off, so this is likely a read error. Other DNA sequences in the sample encode the same CDR3. This rearrangement joins TRDV2 to TRDJ2, with TRDD3 as a possible D gene (5 bases). The J gene, missing from TCRdb, was assigned here through DNA to germline matching. Looked up from germline, CDR1 is GEAIGNYY and CDR2 is EKD. This CDR3 is 15 amino acids long. CDR3 protein: CACDTGGGLTAQLFF. DNA of the CDR3: TGTGCCTGCGACACCGGCGGGGGGTTGACAGCACAACTCTTCTTT.

This clone was detected a few times. The protein TCRdb gives is from a much larger clone and does not agree with this DNA's translation at residue 13, likely a read error; the protein shown here comes from the DNA. The V gene call reads TRDV2; no J gene was called; TRDD3, the table's D call, was not compared with the DNA. This CDR3 has 15 amino acids. The germline V gene has CDR1 GEAIGNYY and CDR2 EKD. CDR3 DNA sequence: TGTGCCTGTGACCCCCTGGGTGCGGGAGACGATAAATTCATCTTT. This sequence encodes CACDPLGAGDDKFIF.